This T cell receptor (beta chain) came from a study of T cell repertoires in cytomegalovirus infection. Study-wide results and limits: People with CMV and the relevant HLA were identified by cumulative public TCR beta family frequency. HLA-C-restricted CMV clonotypes gave the most frequent clonotype in two of eight donors.

This clonotype was seen ten or more times. Its target is not known. Germline CDR1 reads SGHAT; CDR2 reads FQNNGV. The V and J ends lost 6 bases and 7 bases respectively, with 16 bases between them. This CDR3 has 14 residues. TCRdb fed the reads into MiXCR, producing one record per CDR3 protein. The sample has about 200,000 distinct CDR3 sequences, about a tenth seen once. The sequencing input was PBMCs. V is TRBV11-2 and J is TRBJ2-1, with D perhaps matching TRBD1 (5 bases). This receptor was obtained from a human donor in good health (CMV status not recorded). Some clones in this sample may be carry-over from other donors' samples. In nucleotides, the CDR3 is TGTGCCAGCAGGGCAGGCAGGGAAGGAAATGAGCAGTTCTTC. It specifies CASRAGREGNEQFF.